This TCR beta chain was found in a study of blood T cell repertoires in COVID-19. In the study's own analysis: For nucleated cells, counts were estimated from reference gene primer amplification. The method was immunoSEQ multiplex PCR; TCRdb's version includes in-frame clones alone and lacks a portion of them. Clone size and V and J calls were adopted from that table, with D and trimming inferred from the DNA. Among around 250,000 clones listed, around 80% were seen once. Across fewer than 25 US areas, participants ranged in age from about 18 to 90 years. Grouping used clinical history reported by participants in a survey and questionnaire. CDR1 and CDR2 from the germline V gene are MNHEY and SVGAGI. Trimming shortened V by 2 bases and J by 6 bases, and 10 bases separated the two germline ends. CDR3 size: 14 residues.

J is TRBJ1-4 and V is TRBV6-5; the D gene is possibly TRBD1 (6 bases). This receptor was identified in a man aged 30 to 45 with acute COVID-19. Sequencing input: PBMCs or T cells enriched from blood (not recorded which). The CDR3 loop is CASSYVGGDEKLFF. The CDR3 nucleotides are TGTGCCAGCAGTTACGTAGGGGGAGATGAAAAACTGTTTTTT.